These 13 T cell receptor beta chains were sequenced from one sample in a study of identical twins. MiXCR was run by TCRdb on the 5' RACE reads, yielding one entry per CDR3 protein. This table holds about 720,000 distinct CDR3 sequences, over 8.5% found once. This same sample was also taken into another study, of yellow fever vaccine responses in identical twins.

Sequencing was performed on PBMCs. These receptor sequences come from a woman aged 18-35 years in good health.

This clonotype was detected many times. The chain carries TRBV20-1 and TRBJ2-2; 8 bases fit TRBD2. The CDR3 length is 18 residues. Trimming at V came to 0 bases and at J to 1 base, leaving 10 bases not matched to a gene. Per the germline V gene, CDR1 is DFQATT and CDR2 is SNEGSKA (reference sequence). CDR3 amino acids: CSARDPTGGPENTGELFF. CDR3 nucleotides: TGCAGTGCTAGAGACCCCACGGGAGGGCCAGAGAACACCGGGGAGCTGTTTTTT.

This clonotype was found many times. The rearrangement joins TRBV5-1 to TRBJ2-1; 10 bases align to TRBD1. Germline loops: CDR1 SGHRS, CDR2 YFSETQ. V lost 4 bases, J lost 6 bases, and 4 bases stayed unmatched. The CDR3 extends over 14 amino acids. The CDR3 region has the DNA TGCGCCAGCAGCGCCGGGACAGGGGCCAATGAGCAGTTCTTC. Protein product: CASSAGTGANEQFF.

The J gene is TRBJ2-1, the V gene TRBV28; 7 bases map to TRBD2. The CDR3 is 17 residues long. The V and J ends lost 2 bases and 2 bases, in that order; junction bases with no gene match: 9. Germline V gives CDR1 MDHEN, CDR2 SYDVKM. The CDR3 DNA reads TGTGCCAGCAGTTTACCATTAGCGGGCCGAGCCTACAATGAGCAGTTCTTC. It translates to CASSLPLAGRAYNEQFF.

Many counts were recorded for this clonotype. V usage is TRBV4-3 and J usage is TRBJ2-2; no reliable D call. The germline V gene encodes CDR1 LGHNA and CDR2 YSLEER. The V gene lost 1 base and the J gene lost 5 bases, with 5 bases spanning the gap. CDR3 length equals 13 residues. CDR3 nucleotide sequence: TGCGCCAGCAGCCAAGTTTTGACCGGGGAGCTGTTTTTT. It translates to CASSQVLTGELFF.

This clonotype has a handful of counts. This sequence joins TRBV11-2 and TRBJ2-7; D unresolved. Germline-derived CDR1 and CDR2 are SGHAT and FQNNGV. The length of the CDR3 is 15 residues. V was cut by 6 bases and J by 7 bases, with 22 bases left in between. The CDR3 nucleotides read TGTGCCAGCAGTCCCAGTTCGCTGCCGGGTACAGAGCAGTACTTC. As protein: CASSPSSLPGTEQYF.

A few counts support this clonotype. This chain joins TRBV6-6 and TRBJ1-1; D remains ambiguous. V shed 3 bases and J shed 11 bases, with 13 bases lying between them. Germline V gives CDR1 MNHNY, CDR2 SVGAGI (reference sequence). This CDR3 has 12 residues. The DNA of the CDR3 is TGTGCCAGCAGTTATAGAGGTGTAGCGGCTTTCTTT. Translated: CASSYRGVAAFF.

Written as DNA, the CDR3 is TGTGCCACCAGTGATTTGAAGACTAGCGGGGGGACCCAAGAGACCCAGTACTTC. Its protein is CATSDLKTSGGTQETQYF. The chain uses TRBV24-1 and TRBJ2-5; 13 nucleotides agree with TRBD2. With 0 bases clipped from V and 1 base from J, the junction kept 4 bases outside the gene matches. Looked up from germline, CDR1 is KGHDR and CDR2 is SFDVKD. This CDR3 region has 18 residues.

Note on this clonotype: A read error is possible here, since a much larger clone lies one base away. The chain employs TRBV27 and TRBJ2-1; D possibly matches TRBD1 or TRBD2 (6 bases each). The V end was cut by 7 bases, the J end by 7 bases, with 17 bases between. Germline values: CDR1 MNHEY, CDR2 SMNVEV (reference sequence). This CDR3 is built from 14 residues. The chain's CDR3 is CASNGGRRGNEQFF. The CDR3 nucleotides read TGTGCCAGCAACGGAGGCAGGAGGGGGAATGAGCAGTTCTTC.

The table lists this clonotype with a few counts. The rearrangement joins TRBV5-1 to TRBJ2-7; D is possibly TRBD1 (6 bases). There are 14 residues in the CDR3. Trimming left V 4 bases short and J 5 bases short, with 16 bases between. CDR1 is SGHRS and CDR2 is YFSETQ in the germline V gene. CDR3 nucleotides: TGCGCCAGCAGCGGGGGCAGGGCCCCCCACGAGCAGTACTTC. Translated, it gives CASSGGRAPHEQYF.

The table lists this clonotype with many counts. The J gene is TRBJ1-1, the V gene TRBV6-1, with a weak D call TRBD1 (5 bases). Germline V lookup: CDR1 MNHNS, CDR2 SASEGT. V lost 10 bases and J lost 0, with 15 bases in between. The CDR3 runs 14 residues. CDR3 coding DNA: TGTGCCACTGCGGGACTTGGTATGAACACTGAAGCTTTCTTT. This translates into CATAGLGMNTEAFF.

This clonotype was seen a handful of times. This chain links TRBV25-1 with TRBJ1-2, with D possibly TRBD1 on 5 matching bases. The V gene lost 10 bases and the J gene lost 0 bases, with 12 bases spanning the gap. Germline values: CDR1 MGHDK, CDR2 SYGVNS. CDR3 size: 13 residues. Written as DNA, the CDR3 is TGTGCCACCGCGGGACCGACTAACTATGGCTACACCTTC. Residues: CATAGPTNYGYTF.

Only a few counts were recorded for this clonotype. The rearrangement uses TRBV6-1 and TRBJ2-1, with TRBD2 identical over 7 bases. With V trimmed by 6 bases and J by 5 bases, 10 bases remained unmatched. In germline, CDR1 is MNHNS, CDR2 SASEGT. This CDR3 spans 15 amino acids. The CDR3 region has the DNA TGTGCCAGCAGCCTTACCGGACTAGTAAACAATGAGCAGTTCTTC. Protein sequence: CASSLTGLVNNEQFF.

This clonotype was seen more than once but under ten times. The V and J genes are TRBV6-4 and TRBJ2-1, with D perhaps TRBD1 (6 bases). The germline gives CDR1 MRHNA, CDR2 SNTAGT. The CDR3 has 15 amino acids. V gave up 2 bases and J gave up 6 bases, with 14 bases separating them. The CDR3 reads CASSDSAGDFNEQFF. CDR3 nucleotide sequence: TGTGCCAGCAGTGACAGCGCAGGGGATTTCAATGAGCAGTTCTTC.